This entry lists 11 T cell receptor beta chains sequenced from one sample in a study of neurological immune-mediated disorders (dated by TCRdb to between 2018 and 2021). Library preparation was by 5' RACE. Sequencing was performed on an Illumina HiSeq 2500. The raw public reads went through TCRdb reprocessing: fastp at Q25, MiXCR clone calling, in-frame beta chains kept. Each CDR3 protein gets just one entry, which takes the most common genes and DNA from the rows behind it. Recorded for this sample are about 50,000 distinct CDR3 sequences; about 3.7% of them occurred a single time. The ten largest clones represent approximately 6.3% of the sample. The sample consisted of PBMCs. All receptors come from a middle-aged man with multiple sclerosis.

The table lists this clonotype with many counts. CDR3 nucleotide sequence: TGTGCCAGCTCACCCGGGACAGGGCACAATGAGCAGTTCTTC. This codes for CASSPGTGHNEQFF. The gene calls are TRBV18 and TRBJ2-1, with 9 nucleotides matching TRBD1. Trimming cost V 3 bases and J 5 bases; bases outside gene matches: 2. From germline, CDR1 is KGHSH and CDR2 LQKENI. The CDR3 runs 14 residues. Based on the CDR3 plus reference TRBV18 and TRBJ2-1, the full variable domain is NAGVMQNPRHLVRRRGQEARLRCSPMKGHSHVYWYRQLPEEGLKFMVYLQKENIIDESGMPKERFSAEFPKEGPSILRIQQVVRGDSAAYFCASSPGTGHNEQFFGPGTRLTVL.

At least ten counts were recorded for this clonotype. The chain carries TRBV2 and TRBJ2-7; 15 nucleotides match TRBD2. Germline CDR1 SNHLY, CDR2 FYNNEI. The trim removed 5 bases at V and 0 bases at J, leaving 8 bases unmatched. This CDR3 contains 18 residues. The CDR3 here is CASSSSGTSGGSSYEQYF. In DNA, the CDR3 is TGTGCCAGCAGTAGTTCCGGGACTAGCGGGGGGTCCTCCTACGAGCAGTACTTC.

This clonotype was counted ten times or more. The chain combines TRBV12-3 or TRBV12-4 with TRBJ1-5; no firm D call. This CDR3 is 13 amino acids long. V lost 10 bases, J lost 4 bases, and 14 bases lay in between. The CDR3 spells CATGLAANQPQHF. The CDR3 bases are TGTGCCACCGGCCTGGCAGCAAATCAGCCCCAGCATTTT.

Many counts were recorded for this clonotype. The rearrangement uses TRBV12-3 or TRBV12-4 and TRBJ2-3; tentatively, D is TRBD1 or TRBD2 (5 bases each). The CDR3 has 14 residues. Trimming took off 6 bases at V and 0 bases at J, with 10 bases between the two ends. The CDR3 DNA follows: TGTGCCAGCAGCCCGGGACCAAGCACAGATACGCAGTATTTT. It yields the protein CASSPGPSTDTQYF.

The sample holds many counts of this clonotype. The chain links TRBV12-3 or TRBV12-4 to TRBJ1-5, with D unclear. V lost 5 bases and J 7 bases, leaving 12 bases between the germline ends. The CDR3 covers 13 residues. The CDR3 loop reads CASSPTSGQPQHF. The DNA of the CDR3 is TGTGCCAGCAGTCCAACCTCTGGGCAGCCCCAGCATTTT.

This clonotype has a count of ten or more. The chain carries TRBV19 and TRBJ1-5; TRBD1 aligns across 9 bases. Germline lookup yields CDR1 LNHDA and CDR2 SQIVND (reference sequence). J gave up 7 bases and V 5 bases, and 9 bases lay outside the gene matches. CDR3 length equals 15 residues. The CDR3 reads CASSAQQGARQPQHF. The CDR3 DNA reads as TGTGCCAGTAGTGCCCAACAGGGGGCTCGCCAGCCCCAGCATTTT.

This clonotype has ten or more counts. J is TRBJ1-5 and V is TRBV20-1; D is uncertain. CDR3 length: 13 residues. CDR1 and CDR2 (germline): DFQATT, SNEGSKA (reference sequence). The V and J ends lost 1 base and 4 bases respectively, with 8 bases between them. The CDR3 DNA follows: TGCAGTGCTAGAGGTAACATAAATCAGCCCCAGCATTTT. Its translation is CSARGNINQPQHF.

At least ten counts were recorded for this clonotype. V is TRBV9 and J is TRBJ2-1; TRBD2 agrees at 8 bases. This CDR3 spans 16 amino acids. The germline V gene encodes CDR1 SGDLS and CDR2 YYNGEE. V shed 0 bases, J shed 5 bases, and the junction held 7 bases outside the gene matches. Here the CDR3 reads CASSVGPAGVNNEQFF. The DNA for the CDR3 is TGTGCCAGCAGCGTAGGCCCAGCGGGGGTGAACAATGAGCAGTTCTTC. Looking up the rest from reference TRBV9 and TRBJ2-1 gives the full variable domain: DSGVTQTPKHLITATGQRVTLRCSPRSGDLSVYWYQQSLDQGLQFLIQYYNGEERAKGNILERFSAQQFPDLHSELNLSSLELGDSALYFCASSVGPAGVNNEQFFGPGTRLTVL.

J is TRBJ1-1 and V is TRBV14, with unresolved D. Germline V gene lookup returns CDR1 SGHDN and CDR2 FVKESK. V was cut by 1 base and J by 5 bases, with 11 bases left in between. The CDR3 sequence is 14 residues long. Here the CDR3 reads CASSQGRARTEAFF. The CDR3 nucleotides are TGTGCCAGCAGCCAAGGGAGGGCGAGGACTGAAGCTTTCTTT.

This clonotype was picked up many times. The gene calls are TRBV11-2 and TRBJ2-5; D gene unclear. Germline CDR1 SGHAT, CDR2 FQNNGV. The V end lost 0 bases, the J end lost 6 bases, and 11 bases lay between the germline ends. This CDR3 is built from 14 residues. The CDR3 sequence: CASSLEPSQKTQYF. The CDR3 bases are TGTGCCAGCAGCTTAGAACCCTCACAAAAGACCCAGTACTTC.

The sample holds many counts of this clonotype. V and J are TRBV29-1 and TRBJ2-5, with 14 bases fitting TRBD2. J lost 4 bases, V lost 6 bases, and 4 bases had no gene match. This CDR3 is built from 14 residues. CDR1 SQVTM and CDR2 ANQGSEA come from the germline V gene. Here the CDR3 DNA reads TGCAGCGTCGGACTAGCGGGGGGTAGAGAGACCCAGTACTTC. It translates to CSVGLAGGRETQYF.